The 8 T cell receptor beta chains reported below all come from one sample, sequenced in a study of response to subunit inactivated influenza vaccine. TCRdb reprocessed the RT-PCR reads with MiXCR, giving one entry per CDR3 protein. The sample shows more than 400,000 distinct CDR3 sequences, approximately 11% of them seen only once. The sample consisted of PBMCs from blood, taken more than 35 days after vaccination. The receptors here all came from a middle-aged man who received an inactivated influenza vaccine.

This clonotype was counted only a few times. CDR3 in amino acids: CASRPSGAYEQYF. CDR3 nucleotides: TGTGCCAGCCGCCCCAGCGGGGCCTACGAGCAGTACTTC. This chain connects TRBV12-3 or TRBV12-4 to TRBJ2-7; 7 bases line up with TRBD2. The CDR3 totals 13 residues. V lost 8 bases and J lost 2; bases outside the gene matches: 6.

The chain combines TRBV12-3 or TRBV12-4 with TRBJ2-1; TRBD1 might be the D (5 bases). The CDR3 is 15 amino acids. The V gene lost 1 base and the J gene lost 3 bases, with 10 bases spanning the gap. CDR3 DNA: TGTGCCAGCAGTTTAGGTCTAGGGGTCTACAATGAGCAGTTCTTC. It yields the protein CASSLGLGVYNEQFF.

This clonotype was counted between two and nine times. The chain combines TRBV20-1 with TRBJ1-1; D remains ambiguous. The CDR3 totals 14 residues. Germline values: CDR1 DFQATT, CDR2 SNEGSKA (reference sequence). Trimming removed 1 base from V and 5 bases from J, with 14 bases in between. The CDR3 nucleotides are TGCAGTGCTAGAGTTCCAGTTAAATCGACTGAAGCTTTCTTT. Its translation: CSARVPVKSTEAFF.

DNA for the CDR3: TGCGCCAGCAGCGAGTGGACAGGAGACACCGGGGAGCTGTTTTTT. Its translation: CASSEWTGDTGELFF. The rearrangement joins TRBV5-1 to TRBJ2-2; 7 positions match TRBD1. CDR1 is SGHRS and CDR2 is YFSETQ in the germline V gene. J was trimmed by 3 bases and V by 4 bases; bases with no gene match: 6. This CDR3 has 15 amino acids.

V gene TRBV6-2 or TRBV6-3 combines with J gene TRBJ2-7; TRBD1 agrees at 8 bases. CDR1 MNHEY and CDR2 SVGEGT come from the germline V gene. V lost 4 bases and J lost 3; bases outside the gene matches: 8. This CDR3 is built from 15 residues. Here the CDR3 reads CASSWRTGSVYEQYF. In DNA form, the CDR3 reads TGTGCCAGCAGTTGGCGGACAGGGTCGGTCTACGAGCAGTACTTC.

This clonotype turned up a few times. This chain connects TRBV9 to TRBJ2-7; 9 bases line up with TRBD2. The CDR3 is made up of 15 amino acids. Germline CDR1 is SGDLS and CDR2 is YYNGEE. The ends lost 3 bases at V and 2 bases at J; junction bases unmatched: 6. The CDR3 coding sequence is TGTGCCAGCAGCGCCAGCGGGGGGACGGCCTACGAGCAGTACTTC. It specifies CASSASGGTAYEQYF.

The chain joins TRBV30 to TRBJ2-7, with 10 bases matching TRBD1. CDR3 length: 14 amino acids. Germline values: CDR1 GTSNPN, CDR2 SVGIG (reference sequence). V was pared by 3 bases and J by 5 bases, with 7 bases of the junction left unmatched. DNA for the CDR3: TGTGCCTGGAGGAGCCGGGACAGGGGAAACGAGCAGTACTTC. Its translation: CAWRSRDRGNEQYF.

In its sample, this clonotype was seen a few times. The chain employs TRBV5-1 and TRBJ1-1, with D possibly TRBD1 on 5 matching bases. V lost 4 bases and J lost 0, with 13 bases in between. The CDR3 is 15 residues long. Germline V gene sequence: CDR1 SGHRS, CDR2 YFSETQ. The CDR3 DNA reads TGCGCCAGCAGCCGGAGTACAGGCCTGAACACTGAAGCTTTCTTT. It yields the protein CASSRSTGLNTEAFF.